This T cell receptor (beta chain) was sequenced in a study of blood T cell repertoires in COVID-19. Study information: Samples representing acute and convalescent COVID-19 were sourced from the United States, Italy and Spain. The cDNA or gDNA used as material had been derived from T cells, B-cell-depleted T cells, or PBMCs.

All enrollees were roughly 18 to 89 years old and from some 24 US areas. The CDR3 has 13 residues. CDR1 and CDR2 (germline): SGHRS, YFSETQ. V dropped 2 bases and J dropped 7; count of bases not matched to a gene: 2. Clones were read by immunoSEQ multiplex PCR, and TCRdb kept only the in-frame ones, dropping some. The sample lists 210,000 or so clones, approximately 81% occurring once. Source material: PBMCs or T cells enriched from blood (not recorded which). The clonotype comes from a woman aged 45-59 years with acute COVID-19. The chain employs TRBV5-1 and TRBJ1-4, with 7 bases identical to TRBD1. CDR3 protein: CASSLNRGEKLFF. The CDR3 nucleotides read TGCGCCAGCAGCTTAAACAGGGGTGAAAAACTGTTTTTT. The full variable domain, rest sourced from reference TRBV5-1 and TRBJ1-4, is KAGVTQTPRYLIKTRGQQVTLSCSPISGHRSVSWYQQTPGQGLQFLFEYFSETQRNKGNFPGRFSGRQFSNSRSEMNVSTLELGDSALYLCASSLNRGEKLFFGSGTQLSVL.